What follows are 17 T cell receptor beta chains derived from one specimen sequenced in a study of OX40 agonist ivuxolimab in advanced cancers. The data were produced by immunoSEQ multiplex PCR, yet TCRdb's version contains in-frame clones alone and is incomplete. The sample carries some 51,000 clones, around 73% recorded once. The sample consisted of CD4+ or CD8+ T cells sorted from blood, taken in a trial of the OX40 agonist ivuxolimab. Every receptor here comes from an adult with an advanced solid tumor such as melanoma, head and neck, liver or kidney cancer.

The rearrangement uses TRBV6-5 and TRBJ2-7; no clear D. CDR3 size: 12 residues. Germline V CDR1 and CDR2: MNHEY, SVGAGI. The V end was cut by 5 bases, the J end by 3 bases, with 8 bases between. The CDR3 sequence: CASSEPGYEQYF. The CDR3, as DNA: TGTGCCAGCAGTGAGCCGGGCTACGAGCAGTACTTC.

The V and J genes are TRBV5-1 and TRBJ1-5, with a possible D match to TRBD1 (5 bases). CDR1 is SGHRS, CDR2 YFSETQ, per germline. The CDR3 covers 14 residues. Trimming took off 0 bases at V and 2 bases at J, with 6 bases between the two ends. The CDR3 sequence is CASSLEGGNQPQHF. CDR3 DNA sequence: TGCGCCAGCAGCTTGGAAGGGGGCAATCAGCCCCAGCATTTT.

This clone turned up a few times. This rearrangement joins TRBV27 to TRBJ2-1, with 14 nucleotides matching TRBD2. The CDR3 extends over 16 amino acids. Germline CDR1 and CDR2: MNHEY and SMNVEV (reference sequence). V lost 1 base and J lost 7; bases outside the gene matches: 3. The CDR3 region is CASSLLTSGRVNEQFF. In DNA form, the CDR3 reads TGTGCCAGCAGTTTATTGACTAGCGGGAGGGTTAATGAGCAGTTCTTC.

V is TRBV6-1 and J is TRBJ1-4; D may be TRBD1 (6 bases). V was cut by 7 bases and J by 8 bases, with 17 bases left in between. Germline V gene sequence: CDR1 MNHNS, CDR2 SASEGT. CDR3 length: 14 residues. CDR3 in DNA: TGTGCCAGCATCGGAGGGGGGGTAGGGGAAAAACTGTTTTTT. Protein sequence: CASIGGGVGEKLFF.

The V call is TRBV5-4, the J call TRBJ1-1; no clear D gene. The germline gives CDR1 SGHNT, CDR2 YYREEE (reference sequence). The CDR3 totals 13 residues. Trimming shortened V by 2 bases and J by 11 bases, and 16 bases separated the two germline ends. This CDR3 reads CASSFGLGLEAFF. As DNA, the CDR3 is TGTGCCAGCAGCTTTGGTCTGGGTTTGGAGGCTTTCTTT.

The genes are TRBV30 and TRBJ1-5, with D perhaps TRBD1 (5 bases). CDR3 size: 13 residues. V lost 1 base and J 4 bases, leaving 8 bases between the germline ends. From germline, CDR1 is GTSNPN and CDR2 SVGIG (reference sequence). DNA for the CDR3: TGTGCCTGGAGTGCCGGGGGAAATCAGCCCCAGCATTTT. It encodes CAWSAGGNQPQHF.

V and J are TRBV28 and TRBJ1-5; maybe TRBD1 (6 bases). The V gene lost 1 base and the J gene lost 6 bases, with 10 bases spanning the gap. The CDR3 sequence is 14 residues long. Per the germline V gene, CDR1 is MDHEN and CDR2 is SYDVKM. The CDR3 sequence: CASSLYRGGQPQHF. The CDR3 nucleotides are TGTGCCAGCAGTTTATATAGGGGGGGTCAGCCCCAGCATTTT.

The chain links TRBV19 to TRBJ2-1; 15 bases are a match to TRBD2. The CDR3 contains 17 residues. Losses at the gene ends were 5 bases for V and 8 bases for J; bases not matched to a gene: 10. In germline, CDR1 is LNHDA, CDR2 SQIVND (reference sequence). The CDR3 DNA follows: TGTGCCAGTAGTCAACCGGGACTAGCGGGAGGCAGGGATGAGCAGTTCTTC. Its translation: CASSQPGLAGGRDEQFF.

The V call is TRBV27, the J call TRBJ2-7, with 10 bases that match TRBD1. CDR3 size: 14 residues. The germline V gene has CDR1 MNHEY and CDR2 SMNVEV (reference sequence). Losses at the gene ends were 8 bases for V and 9 bases for J; bases not matched to a gene: 13. CDR3 DNA sequence: TGTGCCAGCTGGGCGGGACAGGGGACCCGGGGGCAGTACTTC. Protein: CASWAGQGTRGQYF.

The chain joins TRBV25-1 to TRBJ2-1, with 7 bases fitting TRBD2. V was pared by 3 bases and J by 10 bases, with 12 bases of the junction left unmatched. Looked up from germline, CDR1 is MGHDK and CDR2 is SYGVNS. The CDR3 loop spans 15 amino acids. In nucleotides, the CDR3 is TGTGCCAGCAGTGAGGGTAGCGGGCCCCTCGGGGAGCAGTTCTTC. The encoded protein is CASSEGSGPLGEQFF.

The rearrangement joins TRBV6-6 to TRBJ1-5; 9 positions match TRBD1. There are 15 residues in the CDR3. V lost 4 bases to trimming and J lost 7 bases; unmatched junction nucleotides: 8. The germline gives CDR1 MNHNY, CDR2 SVGAGI (reference sequence). The DNA of the CDR3 is TGTGCCAGCAGTTTCCCGGACAGGGGAGGCCAGCCCCAGCATTTT. Translated: CASSFPDRGGQPQHF.

The chain has TRBV27 and TRBJ2-2; the D gene is possibly TRBD2 (7 bases). CDR3 length equals 19 residues. V lost 2 bases and J lost 2, with 21 bases in between. Germline V gives CDR1 MNHEY, CDR2 SMNVEV (reference sequence). DNA for the CDR3: TGTGCCAGCAGTTTAATCGGGCGGAGAGGGGGGGTCAACACCGGGGAGCTGTTTTTT. Translating gives CASSLIGRRGGVNTGELFF.

This chain links TRBV5-6 with TRBJ2-5; TRBD1 aligns across 9 bases. Germline V CDR1 and CDR2: SGHDT, YYEEEE. The CDR3 spans 15 residues. J lost 4 bases, V lost 4 bases, and 8 bases had no gene match. Here the CDR3 reads CASSPTGQGRETQYF. Written as DNA, the CDR3 is TGTGCCAGCAGCCCCACCGGACAGGGGAGAGAGACCCAGTACTTC.

V gene TRBV5-1 combines with J gene TRBJ1-1; 9 nucleotides match TRBD1. The CDR3 contains 15 residues. The ends lost 3 bases at V and 6 bases at J; junction bases unmatched: 9. CDR1 and CDR2 (germline): SGHRS, YFSETQ. The CDR3 protein is CASSSWTGVTAEAFF. The CDR3, as DNA: TGCGCCAGCAGCTCCTGGACAGGGGTGACGGCTGAAGCTTTCTTT.

The chain has TRBV5-1 and TRBJ2-1, with 7 bases that match TRBD1. V was clipped by 0 bases and J by 3 bases; unmatched bases: 3. CDR3 length equals 15 residues. Germline V gene data show CDR1 as SGHRS and CDR2 as YFSETQ. The CDR3 DNA follows: TGCGCCAGCAGCTTGGGGCAGGGGGTCTACAATGAGCAGTTCTTC. Protein product: CASSLGQGVYNEQFF.

The V call is TRBV11-2, the J call TRBJ2-7; weak D call: TRBD1 (6 bases). Per germline, CDR1 SGHAT and CDR2 FQNNGV. CDR3 length: 16 amino acids. V was clipped by 5 bases and J by 3 bases, with 20 bases between them. CDR3 nucleotide sequence: TGTGCCAGCAGCGGGGGCCCGGGGCACGGCTTCTACGAGCAGTACTTC. Amino acids: CASSGGPGHGFYEQYF.

V usage is TRBV5-4 and J usage is TRBJ1-1; D is ambiguous. CDR3 length: 15 residues. The V and J ends lost 0 bases and 0 bases respectively, with 9 bases between them. CDR1 is SGHNT and CDR2 is YYREEE in the germline V gene (reference sequence). DNA of the CDR3: TGTGCCAGCAGCTTGGCACCGACCCTGAACACTGAAGCTTTCTTT. Translated: CASSLAPTLNTEAFF.